These 20 T cell receptor beta chains were all obtained from the same sample, sequenced in a study of response to subunit inactivated influenza vaccine. TCRdb re-analysed the RT-PCR reads in MiXCR, keeping a single row per CDR3 protein. The table lists roughly 500,000 distinct CDR3 sequences, less than 25% of them singletons. This sample also belongs to another study, concerning T cells expressing NK-cell markers. This second report adds: Researchers built TCR beta cDNA using 5'RACE template switching with UMIs.

This specimen was CD4+ T cells sorted from PBMCs, taken 11 to 12 days after vaccination. These receptors came from a man aged 45-65 years who received an inactivated influenza vaccine.

This clonotype was detected a few times. This rearrangement joins TRBV25-1 to TRBJ2-6; 8 bases line up with TRBD1. The V gene end was trimmed by 3 bases and the J gene end by 4 bases; junction bases not matched to a gene: 8. The CDR3 runs 17 residues. Germline CDR1 MGHDK, CDR2 SYGVNS. The CDR3 nucleotides are TGTGCCAGCAGTGAGAGCCCCCGGGACAGGGGGGCCAACGTCCTGACTTTC. Translating gives CASSESPRDRGANVLTF.

This clonotype was counted only a few times. The V and J genes are TRBV10-3 and TRBJ2-7; D is unclear. V gave up 3 bases and J gave up 4 bases, with 10 bases separating them. Germline V gives CDR1 ENHRY, CDR2 SYGVKD. The CDR3 runs to 13 residues. The CDR3 DNA reads TGTGCCATCAGTGATAATAGAGTGTACGAGCAGTACTTC. Encoded protein: CAISDNRVYEQYF.

This clonotype has more than one count but fewer than ten. The chain employs TRBV10-3 and TRBJ2-7; possibly TRBD1 for D (6 bases). V was cut by 4 bases and J by 0 bases, with 7 bases left in between. CDR3 length: 13 residues. The germline V gene has CDR1 ENHRY and CDR2 SYGVKD. CDR3 region: CAISGDNSYEQYF. In nucleotides, the CDR3 is TGTGCCATCAGTGGGGACAACTCCTACGAGCAGTACTTC.

The chain couples TRBV4-2 to TRBJ2-7; TRBD2 matches at 9 bases. The germline gives CDR1 LGHNA, CDR2 YNFKEQ. This CDR3 spans 18 amino acids. After removal of 4 bases from V and 1 base from J, the junction contained 14 bases not matched to a gene. The CDR3, as DNA: TGTGCCAGCAGCCCTATAGAGGGCGGGAGGGCTAGGTCCTACGAGCAGTACTTC. Protein: CASSPIEGGRARSYEQYF.

This clonotype appeared a few times. The chain employs TRBV28 and TRBJ2-4; D possibly corresponds to TRBD2 (6 bases). The CDR3 extends over 18 amino acids. V was cut by 6 bases and J by 0 bases, with 21 bases left in between. CDR1 MDHEN and CDR2 SYDVKM come from the germline V gene. The CDR3 DNA reads as TGTGCCAGCAGCCCCGGGACTTCCGCGTCAATAGCCAAAAACATTCAGTACTTC. It codes for CASSPGTSASIAKNIQYF.

This clonotype was counted a few times. CDR3 sequence: CASSVPPSYGYTF. The DNA for the CDR3 is TGTGCCAGCAGCGTCCCACCCAGCTATGGCTACACCTTC. The V gene is TRBV5-5, the J gene TRBJ1-2; unclear D gene. V lost 4 bases, J lost 4 bases, and 11 bases lay in between. This CDR3 contains 13 residues. Germline V lookup: CDR1 SGHKS, CDR2 YYEKEE (reference sequence).

The gene calls are TRBV24-1 and TRBJ2-3; D is unresolved. Germline CDR1 reads KGHDR; CDR2 reads SFDVKD. The CDR3 has 15 residues. V dropped 3 bases and J dropped 6 bases, with 15 bases sitting between them. The CDR3 DNA follows: TGTGCCACCAGTGATATGGCAGAGAAATATGATACGCAGTATTTT. It specifies CATSDMAEKYDTQYF.

The rearrangement links TRBV10-3 to TRBJ2-1; 9 bases are a match to TRBD1. With 7 bases clipped from V and 5 bases from J, the junction kept 15 bases outside the gene matches. The germline V gene encodes CDR1 ENHRY and CDR2 SYGVKD. The CDR3 totals 17 residues. The CDR3 reads CAITGLRQGGLNNEQFF. For the CDR3, the DNA is TGTGCCATCACTGGATTAAGACAGGGGGGATTAAACAATGAGCAGTTCTTC.

The chain is built from TRBV30 and TRBJ2-3, with TRBD2 matching over 11 bases. The CDR3 consists of 15 residues. CDR1 and CDR2 from the germline V gene are GTSNPN and SVGIG (reference sequence). Trimming removed 0 bases from V and 4 bases from J; junction bases left unmatched: 3. CDR3 nucleotides: TGTGCCTGGAGTGTAGCTAGCGGGGGGTCAGATACGCAGTATTTT. It specifies CAWSVASGGSDTQYF.

This clonotype was recorded a few times. The chain combines TRBV5-1 with TRBJ2-5, with 7 bases aligning to TRBD2. V shed 4 bases and J 0 bases; nucleotides not matched to a gene: 9. The length of the CDR3 is 16 residues. Germline CDR1 reads SGHRS; CDR2 reads YFSETQ. The CDR3 sequence: CASSHKRDQYQETQYF. In DNA, the CDR3 is TGCGCCAGCAGCCATAAGCGGGATCAGTACCAAGAGACCCAGTACTTC.

The V gene is TRBV6-1, the J gene TRBJ2-5; D perhaps matches TRBD2 (7 bases). Per the germline V gene, CDR1 is MNHNS and CDR2 is SASEGT. V was cut by 4 bases and J by 7 bases, with 22 bases left in between. This CDR3 spans 16 amino acids. CDR3 residues: CASSALGGGRLVTQYF. The CDR3 region has the DNA TGTGCCAGCAGTGCCCTGGGGGGGGGCCGTCTTGTGACCCAGTACTTC.

This clonotype has more than one count but fewer than ten. The rearrangement uses TRBV4-3 and TRBJ1-1, with D perhaps matching TRBD1 (5 bases). V was cut by 8 bases and J by 4 bases, with 20 bases left in between. The CDR3 covers 15 residues. Germline CDR1 LGHNA, CDR2 YSLEER. CDR3 nucleotides: TGCGCCAGCTCAACCACTAGTGGGGGGGGCACTGAAGCTTTCTTT. It encodes CASSTTSGGGTEAFF.

V gene TRBV20-1 combines with J gene TRBJ1-6; D unresolved. The germline V gene encodes CDR1 DFQATT and CDR2 SNEGSKA (reference sequence). Trimming took 4 bases from V and 0 from J, leaving 10 bases between them. The CDR3 has 15 amino acids. CDR3 region: CSATIISSYNSPLHF. The DNA of the CDR3 is TGCAGTGCTACCATTATCAGCTCCTATAATTCACCCCTCCACTTT.

This clonotype has just a few counts. The chain recombines TRBV29-1 with TRBJ2-1, with 7 bases fitting TRBD2. CDR3 length: 15 residues. From germline, CDR1 is SQVTM and CDR2 ANQGSEA. The V and J ends lost 1 base and 2 bases, in that order; junction bases with no gene match: 5. As DNA, the CDR3 is TGCAGCGTTGAAGGCCTAGCGGATACCTACAATGAGCAGTTCTTC. Translated, it gives CSVEGLADTYNEQFF.

The chain combines TRBV7-9 with TRBJ2-5; the D is unclear. CDR3 length equals 14 residues. With 1 base removed from V and 4 bases from J, the gap between germline ends came to 10 bases. Germline V gene lookup returns CDR1 SEHNR and CDR2 FQNEAQ (reference sequence). In DNA, the CDR3 is TGTGCCAGCAGCTTAGTCCGGGCACGAGAGACCCAGTACTTC. It specifies CASSLVRARETQYF.

There are a few counts of this clonotype. The rearrangement joins TRBV3-1 to TRBJ2-7; 11 positions match TRBD2. The germline V gene encodes CDR1 LGHDT and CDR2 YNNKEL (reference sequence). J lost 7 bases, V lost 1 base, and 6 bases had no gene match. The CDR3 extends over 15 amino acids. CDR3 residues: CASSQGQRLAGEQYF. The CDR3 DNA reads TGTGCCAGCAGCCAAGGACAGAGACTAGCGGGGGAGCAGTACTTC.

This clonotype has more than one count but fewer than ten. The gene calls are TRBV20-1 and TRBJ2-2, with D possibly TRBD2 on 6 matching bases. Looked up from germline, CDR1 is DFQATT and CDR2 is SNEGSKA (reference sequence). The CDR3 contains 14 residues. The V end lost 3 bases, the J end lost 6 bases, and 14 bases lay between the germline ends. The DNA of the CDR3 is TGCAGTGCTAGGGACCTAGCGAGGGCCGGGGAGCTGTTTTTT. Its translation: CSARDLARAGELFF.

This clonotype has a handful of counts. The chain recombines TRBV9 with TRBJ2-1; 7 positions agree with TRBD2. The V segment lost 0 bases and the J segment 7 bases; nucleotides outside the gene matches: 7. Germline CDR1 is SGDLS and CDR2 is YYNGEE. This CDR3 spans 15 amino acids. The DNA for the CDR3 is TGTGCCAGCAGCGTAGAAGGGCTAGCGGTAAATGAGCAGTTCTTC. This sequence encodes CASSVEGLAVNEQFF.

The rearrangement links TRBV4-2 to TRBJ2-3; D remains ambiguous. CDR3 length: 13 residues. Germline CDR1 is LGHNA and CDR2 is YNFKEQ. The germline V and J ends were trimmed by 7 bases and 2 bases, with 10 bases remaining between them. Here the CDR3 DNA reads TGTGCCAGCAAGCTTAGCCCCACAGATACGCAGTATTTT. Protein sequence: CASKLSPTDTQYF.

In its sample, this clonotype was seen a few times. The rearrangement joins TRBV25-1 to TRBJ2-5; 8 bases are a match to TRBD2. J gave up 5 bases and V 6 bases, and 11 bases lay outside the gene matches. CDR1 and CDR2 from the germline V gene are MGHDK and SYGVNS. The CDR3 consists of 15 residues. CDR3 bases: TGTGCCAGCAGGTCTCTAGCGGGTCTAGGGGAGACCCAGTACTTC. Translation gives CASRSLAGLGETQYF.